This T cell receptor (beta chain) stems from a study of blood T cell repertoires in COVID-19. Study-wide background: Sources were T cells, B-cell-depleted T cells, or PBMCs; the material itself was cDNA or gDNA.

TCRdb keeps only in-frame clones here, not all; method: immunoSEQ multiplex PCR. The sample carries 350,000 to 400,000 clones, approximately 89% recorded once. The ends lost 5 bases at V and 2 bases at J; junction bases unmatched: 11. Per the germline V gene, CDR1 is SEHNR and CDR2 is FQNEAQ (reference sequence). This CDR3 has 17 amino acids. The sample consisted of PBMCs or T cells enriched from blood (not recorded which). The chain carries TRBV7-9 and TRBJ1-4; TRBD1 agrees at 7 bases. This receptor was identified in a woman aged 40 to 50 who had been exposed to COVID-19. CDR3 loop: CASSPRTQGWTNEKLFF. In nucleotides, the CDR3 is TGTGCCAGCAGCCCTAGAACACAGGGGTGGACTAATGAAAAACTGTTTTTT.